This T cell receptor beta chain was captured in a study of cytomegalovirus exposure and HLA in healthy donors. Overall study: About 85 million unique TCRs from HLA-typed donors were held in an early release of data.

On this clone: The antigen remains unidentified.

Germline CDR1 reads SGHNT; CDR2 reads YYREEE (reference sequence). This CDR3 is built from 12 residues. The V end lost 1 base, the J end lost 3 bases, and 4 bases lay between the germline ends. Study-wide results and caveats: High sensitivity and specificity were reportedly achieved when the classifier diagnosed cytomegalovirus status. Using a false discovery rate of 0.05, a later analysis showed that 15,000 to 20,000 TCR beta sequences were associated with HLA alleles. Among TCR beta chains of equal frequency, HLA-associated ones were more clonally expanded in a later analysis.

A multiplex PCR was run with 60 Vbeta primers and 13 Jbeta primers. Sequenced by immunoSEQ multiplex PCR; TCRdb stores in-frame clones only, minus some. The profile shows about 150,000 clones, around 80% of them singletons. The rearrangement links TRBV5-4 to TRBJ1-2; D gene unclear. The clonotype comes from a man between 40 and 49 years old in good health and CMV-seropositive. Sequencing was performed on PBMCs. The CDR3 DNA reads as TGTGCCAGCAGCTTGACAGACTATGGCTACACCTTC. Encoded protein: CASSLTDYGYTF.